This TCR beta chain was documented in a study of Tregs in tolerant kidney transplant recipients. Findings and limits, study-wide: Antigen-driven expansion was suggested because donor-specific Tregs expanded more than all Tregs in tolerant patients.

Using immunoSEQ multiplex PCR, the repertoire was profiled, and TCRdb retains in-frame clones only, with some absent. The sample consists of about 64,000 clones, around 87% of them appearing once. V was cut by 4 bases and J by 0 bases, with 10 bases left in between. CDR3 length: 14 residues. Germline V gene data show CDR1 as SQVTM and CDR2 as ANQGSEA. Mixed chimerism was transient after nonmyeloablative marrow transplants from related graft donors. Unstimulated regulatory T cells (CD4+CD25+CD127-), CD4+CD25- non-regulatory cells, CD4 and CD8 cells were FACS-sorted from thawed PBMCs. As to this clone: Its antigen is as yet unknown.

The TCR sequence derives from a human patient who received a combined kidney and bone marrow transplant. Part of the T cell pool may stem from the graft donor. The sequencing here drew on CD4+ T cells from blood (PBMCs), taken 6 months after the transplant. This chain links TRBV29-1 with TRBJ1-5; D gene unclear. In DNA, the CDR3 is TGCAGCGTTGTTGAGTCGAGTAGCAATCAGCCCCAGCATTTT. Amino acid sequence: CSVVESSSNQPQHF.